This T cell receptor (beta chain) was retrieved from a study of blood T cell repertoires in COVID-19. Study summary: Sources were T cells, B-cell-depleted T cells, or PBMCs; the material itself was cDNA or gDNA.

The V end was cut by 1 base, the J end by 5 bases, with 14 bases between. CDR3 length: 15 residues. Germline lookup yields CDR1 LNHDA and CDR2 SQIVND (reference sequence). Under the authors' procedure: Scientists estimated how many nucleated cells there were by amplifying reference gene primers. Sequencing used immunoSEQ multiplex PCR; TCRdb keeps in-frame clones, though not all of them. V, J and clone size reflect that table, while D and trimming were determined from the DNA. The sample has about 130,000 clones, over 85% seen once. A Seattle source enrolled patients during active infection and followed them longitudinally.

Sequencing was performed on peripheral blood. The rearrangement joins TRBV19 to TRBJ1-1; D is perhaps TRBD1 (5 bases). The source is a man between 60 and 75 years old with COVID-19, enrolled during active disease. The CDR3: CASSIGRGSRTEAFF. The CDR3 DNA reads as TGTGCCAGTAGTATAGGAAGGGGTTCTCGGACTGAAGCTTTCTTT. The variable domain in full, with the rest retrieved from reference TRBV19 and TRBJ1-1, is DGGITQSPKYLFRKEGQNVTLSCEQNLNHDAMYWYRQDPGQGLRLIYYSQIVNDFQKGDIAEGYSVSREKKESFPLTVTSAQKNPTAFYLCASSIGRGSRTEAFFGQGTRLTVV.